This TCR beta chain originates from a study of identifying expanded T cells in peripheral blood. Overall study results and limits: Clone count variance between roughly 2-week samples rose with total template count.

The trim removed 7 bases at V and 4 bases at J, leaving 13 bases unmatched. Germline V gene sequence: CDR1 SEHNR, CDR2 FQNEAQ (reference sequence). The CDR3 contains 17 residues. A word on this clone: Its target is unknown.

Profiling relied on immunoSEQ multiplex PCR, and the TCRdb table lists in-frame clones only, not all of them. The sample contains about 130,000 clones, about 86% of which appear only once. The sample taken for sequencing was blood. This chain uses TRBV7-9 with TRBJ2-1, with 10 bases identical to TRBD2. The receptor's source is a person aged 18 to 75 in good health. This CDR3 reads CASNRDLAGAPYNEQFF. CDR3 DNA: TGTGCCAGCAACCGTGATCTAGCGGGAGCCCCGTACAATGAGCAGTTCTTC.